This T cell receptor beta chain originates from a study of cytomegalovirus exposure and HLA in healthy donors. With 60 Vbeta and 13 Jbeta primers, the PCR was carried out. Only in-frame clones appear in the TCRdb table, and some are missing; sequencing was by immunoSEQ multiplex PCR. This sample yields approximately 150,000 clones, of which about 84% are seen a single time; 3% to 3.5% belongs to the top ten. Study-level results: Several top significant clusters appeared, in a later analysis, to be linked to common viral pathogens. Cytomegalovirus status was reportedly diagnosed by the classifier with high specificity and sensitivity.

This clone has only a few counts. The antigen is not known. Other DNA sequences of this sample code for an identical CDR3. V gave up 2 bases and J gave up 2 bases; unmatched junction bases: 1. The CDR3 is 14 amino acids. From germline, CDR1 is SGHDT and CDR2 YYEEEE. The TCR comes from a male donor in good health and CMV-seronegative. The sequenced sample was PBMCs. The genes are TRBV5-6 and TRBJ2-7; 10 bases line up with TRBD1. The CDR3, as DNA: TGTGCCAGCAGCTTAGGGACAGGGGCCTACGAGCAGTACTTC. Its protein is CASSLGTGAYEQYF.